This entry features one TCR beta chain sequence. Its antigen is unknown. The V end was cut by 4 bases, the J end by 0 bases, with 7 bases between. The CDR3 is 13 amino acids. Germline CDR1 SGHKS, CDR2 YYEKEE (reference sequence). TCRdb re-called clones from the PCR reads using MiXCR. The sample lists roughly 23,000 clones; roughly 18% were seen once. Prior to thyroid surgery, none of the patients had received any treatment. This entry belongs to a study of metastatic and nonmetastatic thyroid tumors. Background on the study: Repertoire comparison spanned blood and tumor or nodule tissue of malignant and benign thyroid patients.

Study conclusions and caveats: Significantly higher TCR beta diversity was reportedly seen in malignant thyroid tumors than benign nodules, in blood and tumor.

What was sequenced was adjacent normal tissue. The receptor was derived from a male donor with papillary thyroid cancer or a benign thyroid nodule (not recorded which). Some clones in this sample may be carry-over from other donors' samples. The chain links TRBV5-5 to TRBJ1-1; the D is unclear. In nucleotides, the CDR3 is TGTGCCAGCAGCCCCGGGGTGAACACTGAAGCTTTCTTT. Translated: CASSPGVNTEAFF. Complete variable domain (other parts from reference TRBV5-5 and TRBJ1-1): DAGVTQSPTHLIKTRGQQVTLRCSPISGHKSVSWYQQVLGQGPQFIFQYYEKEERGRGNFPDRFSARQFPNYSSELNVNALLLGDSALYLCASSPGVNTEAFFGQGTRLTVV.